This TCR beta chain was captured in a study of shared clonotypes between healthy human individuals. In germline, CDR1 is MRHNA, CDR2 SNTAGT. The CDR3 runs 17 residues. Between the trimmed V and J ends, which lost 2 bases and 0 bases, there was a span of 14 bases. Once extracted for a subset, genomic DNA was divided evenly among several immunoSEQ plates. TCRdb's table, derived via immunoSEQ multiplex PCR, lists solely in-frame clones and lacks some. The sample contains 1 million to 1.2 million clones, 77% of which appear only once. The sample consisted of memory CD4+ T cells from PBMCs. Subset reported: CD45RA-negative fraction. The V gene is TRBV6-4, the J gene TRBJ2-1; tentatively, D is TRBD1 (6 bases). This clonotype was obtained from a man between 18 and 35 years old in good health. Some clones in this sample may be carry-over from other donors' samples. The CDR3, as DNA: TGTGCCAGCAGTGACGGGGGTGACAGGTCCTCCTACAATGAGCAGTTCTTC. Its protein product is CASSDGGDRSSYNEQFF.